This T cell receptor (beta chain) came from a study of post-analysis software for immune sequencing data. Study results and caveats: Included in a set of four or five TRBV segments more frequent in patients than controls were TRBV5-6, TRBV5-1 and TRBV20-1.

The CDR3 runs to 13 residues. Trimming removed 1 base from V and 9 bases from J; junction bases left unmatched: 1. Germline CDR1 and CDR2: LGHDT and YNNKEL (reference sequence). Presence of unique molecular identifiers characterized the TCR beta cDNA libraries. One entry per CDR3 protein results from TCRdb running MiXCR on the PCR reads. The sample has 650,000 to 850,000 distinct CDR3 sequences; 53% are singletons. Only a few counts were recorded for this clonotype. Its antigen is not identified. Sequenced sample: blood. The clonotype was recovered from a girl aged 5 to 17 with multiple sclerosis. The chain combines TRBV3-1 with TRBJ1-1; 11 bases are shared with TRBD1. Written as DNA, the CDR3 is TGTGCCAGCAGCCAAGCGGACAGGGGGCAAGCTTTCTTT. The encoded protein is CASSQADRGQAFF.